Shown below are 3 T cell receptor beta chains from a single sample sequenced in a study of blood T cell repertoires in COVID-19. The data were produced by immunoSEQ multiplex PCR, yet TCRdb's version contains in-frame clones alone and is incomplete. The sample consists of 250,000 to 300,000 clones, 87% of them appearing once. Sequences were obtained from peripheral blood. These receptors were taken from a woman in her forties or fifties who had recovered from COVID-19.

The chain couples TRBV5-4 to TRBJ2-7; 9 nucleotides match TRBD1. With 3 bases clipped from V and 2 bases from J, the junction kept 9 bases outside the gene matches. The CDR3 totals 16 residues. The germline gives CDR1 SGHNT, CDR2 YYREEE (reference sequence). The CDR3 region is CASSWATGGQTYEQYF. The CDR3 bases are TGTGCCAGCAGCTGGGCCACAGGGGGCCAAACCTACGAGCAGTACTTC. Full variable domain (remainder filled in from reference TRBV5-4 and TRBJ2-7): ETGVTQSPTHLIKTRGQQVTLRCSSQSGHNTVSWYQQALGQGPQFIFQYYREEENGRGNFPPRFSGLQFPNYSSELNVNALELDDSALYLCASSWATGGQTYEQYFGPGTRLTVT.

The chain has TRBV7-8 and TRBJ1-2; a weak D match, TRBD1 (5 bases). V was trimmed by 5 bases and J by 8 bases, leaving 12 bases between them. This CDR3 is built from 12 residues. Germline CDR1 SGHVS, CDR2 FQNEAQ. CDR3 residues: CASSIGTSGYTF. The CDR3, as DNA: TGTGCCAGCAGCATAGGGACTAGCGGCTACACCTTC.

This clone was recorded many times. J is TRBJ1-3 and V is TRBV7-2; D is possibly TRBD1 (6 bases). Trimming removed 5 bases at V and 4 bases at J, with 18 bases between. Per germline, CDR1 SGHTA and CDR2 FQGNSA. The CDR3 sequence is 16 residues long. CDR3 protein: CASSPRGGAQGNTIYF. Here the CDR3 DNA reads TGTGCCAGCAGCCCCCGAGGGGGGGCGCAGGGAAACACCATATATTTT.